The clone carrying this T cell receptor beta chain came up a few times. Its antigen is as yet unknown. TCRdb used MiXCR to reprocess the 5' RACE reads, holding one entry per CDR3 protein. Here the sample spans tens of thousands of distinct CDR3 sequences, over 3% being singletons. These data originate in a study of early T cells in non-severe SARS-CoV-2 infection. Study at large: Sequencing was performed on bulk RNA from unsorted whole blood, leaving chains unpaired.

Study-level results: VDJdb matching favored anti-spike CD8 responses, missing private and CD4 specificities.

V was clipped by 1 base and J by 3 bases; unmatched bases: 11. The length of the CDR3 is 19 residues. Germline V gene sequence: CDR1 LGHDT, CDR2 YNNKEL (reference sequence). The V call is TRBV3-1, the J call TRBJ2-4, with 11 nucleotides matching TRBD1. The sequenced sample consisted of whole blood. The clonotype was recovered from an adult who was a healthcare worker with PCR-confirmed SARS-CoV-2 infection or an uninfected control (not recorded which). In DNA form, the CDR3 reads TGTGCCAGCAGCCAAGTTGTAAAGGACAGGGGGCTCGACAAAAACATTCAGTACTTC. It is translated as CASSQVVKDRGLDKNIQYF.